This T cell receptor beta chain was captured by sequencing in a study of cytomegalovirus exposure and HLA in healthy donors. Overall study results and limits: Rare TCR sequences predominated, though certain public TCRs were found in many donors.

V was pared by 0 bases and J by 1 base, with 8 bases between. The CDR3 runs 14 residues. The germline gives CDR1 SGHNT, CDR2 YYREEE (reference sequence). 13 Jbeta primers and 60 Vbeta primers were used for the PCR. Original analysis: Around 10 million of the about 80 million unique TCR beta chains counted in a later analysis were shared. The protocol was immunoSEQ multiplex PCR, while the TCRdb copy is restricted to in-frame clones and leaves out a portion. The DNA was the basis for D and trimming; V, J and clone size are from that table. The data hold under 150,000 clones, with about 71% observed a single time. Note on this clone: Its antigen is unknown.

The sequence derives from an older woman in good health and CMV-seropositive. The J gene is TRBJ2-7, the V gene TRBV5-4; TRBD1 is a possible D gene (5 bases). The sequencing sample was made of PBMCs. The CDR3 nucleotides read TGTGCCAGCAGCTTGGGGGGCAGTTCCTACGAGCAGTACTTC. Its protein product is CASSLGGSSYEQYF. The full variable domain, completed using reference TRBV5-4 and TRBJ2-7, is ETGVTQSPTHLIKTRGQQVTLRCSSQSGHNTVSWYQQALGQGPQFIFQYYREEENGRGNFPPRFSGLQFPNYSSELNVNALELDDSALYLCASSLGGSSYEQYFGPGTRLTVT.